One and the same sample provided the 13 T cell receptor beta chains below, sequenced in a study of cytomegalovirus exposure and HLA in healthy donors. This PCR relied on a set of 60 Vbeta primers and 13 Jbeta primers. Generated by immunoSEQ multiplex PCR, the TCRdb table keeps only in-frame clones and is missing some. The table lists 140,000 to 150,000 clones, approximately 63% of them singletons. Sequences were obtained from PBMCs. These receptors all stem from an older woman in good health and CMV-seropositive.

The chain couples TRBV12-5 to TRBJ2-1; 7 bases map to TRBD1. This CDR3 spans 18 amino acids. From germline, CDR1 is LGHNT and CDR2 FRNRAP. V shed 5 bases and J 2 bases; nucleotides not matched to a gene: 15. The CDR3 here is CASGEILGGPRTYNEQFF. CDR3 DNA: TGTGCTAGTGGTGAAATCTTAGGGGGCCCAAGGACCTACAATGAGCAGTTCTTC.

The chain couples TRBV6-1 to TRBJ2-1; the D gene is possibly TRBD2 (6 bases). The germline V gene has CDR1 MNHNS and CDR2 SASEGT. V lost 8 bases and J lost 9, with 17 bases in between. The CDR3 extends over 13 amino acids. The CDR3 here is CASSGTPVGEQFF. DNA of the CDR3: TGTGCCAGCTCCGGGACTCCGGTTGGTGAGCAGTTCTTC.

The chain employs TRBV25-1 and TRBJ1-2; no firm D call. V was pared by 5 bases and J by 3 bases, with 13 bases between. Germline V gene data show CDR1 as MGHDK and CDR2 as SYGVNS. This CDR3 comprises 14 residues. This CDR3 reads CASSSPDWDYGYTF. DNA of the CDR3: TGTGCCAGCAGTTCCCCGGACTGGGACTATGGCTACACCTTC.

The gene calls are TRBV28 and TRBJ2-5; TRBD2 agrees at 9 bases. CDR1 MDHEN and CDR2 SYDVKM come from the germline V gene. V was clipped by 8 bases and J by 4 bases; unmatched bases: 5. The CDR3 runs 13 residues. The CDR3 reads CASSREGRETQYF. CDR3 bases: TGTGCCAGCTCGCGGGAGGGCCGAGAGACCCAGTACTTC.

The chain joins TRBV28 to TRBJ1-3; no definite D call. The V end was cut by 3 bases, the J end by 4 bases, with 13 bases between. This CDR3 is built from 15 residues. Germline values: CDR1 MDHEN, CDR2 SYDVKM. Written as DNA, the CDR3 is TGTGCCAGCAGTTTCCCCCGGGGATTGGGAAACACCATATATTTT. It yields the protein CASSFPRGLGNTIYF. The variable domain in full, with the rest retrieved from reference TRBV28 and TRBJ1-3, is DVKVTQSSRYLVKRTGEKVFLECVQDMDHENMFWYRQDPGLGLRLIYFSYDVKMKEKGDIPEGYSVSREKKERFSLILESASTNQTSMYLCASSFPRGLGNTIYFGEGSWLTVV.

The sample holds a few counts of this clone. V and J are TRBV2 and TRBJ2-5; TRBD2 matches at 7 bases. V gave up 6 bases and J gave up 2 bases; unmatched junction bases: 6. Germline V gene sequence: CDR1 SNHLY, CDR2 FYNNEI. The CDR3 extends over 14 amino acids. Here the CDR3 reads CASRGEGRQETQYF. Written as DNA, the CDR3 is TGTGCCAGCAGGGGGGAGGGTAGGCAAGAGACCCAGTACTTC.

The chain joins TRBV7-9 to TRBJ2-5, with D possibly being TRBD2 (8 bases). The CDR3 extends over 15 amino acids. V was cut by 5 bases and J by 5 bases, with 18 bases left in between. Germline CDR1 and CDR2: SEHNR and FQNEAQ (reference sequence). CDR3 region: CASSPREGAYETQYF. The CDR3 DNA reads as TGTGCCAGCAGCCCCCGGGAGGGGGCTTACGAGACCCAGTACTTC.

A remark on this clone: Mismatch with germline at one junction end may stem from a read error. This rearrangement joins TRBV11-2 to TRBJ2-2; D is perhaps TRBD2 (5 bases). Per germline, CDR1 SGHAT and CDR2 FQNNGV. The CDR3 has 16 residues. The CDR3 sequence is CASSPELVMNAGELFF. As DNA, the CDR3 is TGTGCCAGCAGCCCCGAACTAGTCATGAACGCCGGGGAGCTGTTTTTT.

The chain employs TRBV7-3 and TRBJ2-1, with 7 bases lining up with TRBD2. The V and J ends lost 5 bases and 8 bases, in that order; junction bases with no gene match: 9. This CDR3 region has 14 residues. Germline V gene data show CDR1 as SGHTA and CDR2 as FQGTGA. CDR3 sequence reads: CASSPLAGRDEQFF. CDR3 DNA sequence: TGTGCCAGCAGCCCACTGGCAGGGAGGGATGAGCAGTTCTTC.

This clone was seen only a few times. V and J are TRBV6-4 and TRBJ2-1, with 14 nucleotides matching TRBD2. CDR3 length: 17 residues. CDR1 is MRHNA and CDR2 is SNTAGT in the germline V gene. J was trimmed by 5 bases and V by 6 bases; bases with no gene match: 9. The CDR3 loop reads CASSRTSGRFLHNEQFF. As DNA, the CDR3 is TGTGCCAGCAGCCGGACTAGCGGGAGGTTCCTTCACAATGAGCAGTTCTTC.

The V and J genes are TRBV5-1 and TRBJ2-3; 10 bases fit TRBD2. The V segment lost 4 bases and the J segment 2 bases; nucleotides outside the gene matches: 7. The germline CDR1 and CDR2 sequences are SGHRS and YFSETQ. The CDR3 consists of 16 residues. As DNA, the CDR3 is TGCGCCAGCAGCCTATCCGGGACTAGCGACACAGATACGCAGTATTTT. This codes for CASSLSGTSDTDTQYF. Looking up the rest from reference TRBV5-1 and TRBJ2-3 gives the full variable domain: KAGVTQTPRYLIKTRGQQVTLSCSPISGHRSVSWYQQTPGQGLQFLFEYFSETQRNKGNFPGRFSGRQFSNSRSEMNVSTLELGDSALYLCASSLSGTSDTDTQYFGPGTRLTVL.

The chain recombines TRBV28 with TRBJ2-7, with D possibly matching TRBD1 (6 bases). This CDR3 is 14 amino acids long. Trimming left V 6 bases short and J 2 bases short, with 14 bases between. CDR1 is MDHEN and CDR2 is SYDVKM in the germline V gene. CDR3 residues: CASRGEQGAYEQYF. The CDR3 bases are TGTGCCAGCAGGGGGGAACAGGGAGCCTACGAGCAGTACTTC.

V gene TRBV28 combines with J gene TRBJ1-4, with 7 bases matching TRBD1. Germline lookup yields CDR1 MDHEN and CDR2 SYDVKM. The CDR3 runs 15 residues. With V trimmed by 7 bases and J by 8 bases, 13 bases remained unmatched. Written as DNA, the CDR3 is TGTGCCAGCAACCCCCCCGACAGGGCTGGAGAAAAACTGTTTTTT. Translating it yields CASNPPDRAGEKLFF.